The text below deals with one T cell receptor (beta chain). Its antigen is not known. PCR was performed using 60 Vbeta and 13 Jbeta primers. The protocol was immunoSEQ multiplex PCR, while the TCRdb copy is restricted to in-frame clones and leaves out a portion. The sample has under 70,000 clones. This sample was included in a study of cytomegalovirus exposure and HLA in healthy donors. Findings and limits, study-wide: Presence/absence analyses treated sequencing depth as roughly uniform across donors.

The CDR3 spans 12 residues. With 4 bases removed from V and 6 bases from J, the gap between germline ends came to 8 bases. Germline V gene lookup returns CDR1 SEHNR and CDR2 FQNEAQ (reference sequence). The rearrangement links TRBV7-9 to TRBJ2-3, with D uncertain. The sequence was collected from a female donor in good health and CMV-seropositive. The sequencing input was PBMCs. In nucleotides, the CDR3 is TGTGCCAGCAGCTCGCCACGGGATACGCAGTATTTT. Its translation: CASSSPRDTQYF.